Shown below are 14 T cell receptor beta chains from a single sample sequenced in a study of T cells in Graves' hyperthyroidism and ophthalmopathy. The CDR3 regions of TCR beta were amplified from RNA transcripts. Primed by the HTBI set, a first-round RT-PCR was run on the TCR CDR3. TCRdb re-analysed the multiplex PCR reads in MiXCR, keeping a single row per CDR3 protein. The data contain hundreds of thousands of distinct CDR3 sequences, 35% to 40% of them singletons. Sequencing input: blood. These receptor sequences come from a young man with Graves' hyperthyroidism.

This clonotype was counted ten times or more. The J gene is TRBJ1-5, the V gene TRBV19; D uncertain. V gave up 7 bases and J gave up 0 bases, with 22 bases separating them. Germline V gene data show CDR1 as LNHDA and CDR2 as SQIVND (reference sequence). The CDR3 has 18 residues. CDR3 loop: CASTEWHILPYSNQPQHF. The CDR3 DNA is TGTGCCAGTACCGAATGGCACATTTTACCTTATAGCAATCAGCCCCAGCATTTT.

The chain uses TRBV7-8 and TRBJ2-7; D not certain. Germline V gene sequence: CDR1 SGHVS, CDR2 FQNEAQ. V was shortened by 5 bases and J by 3 bases, with 8 bases between the two germline ends. CDR3 length equals 12 residues. The DNA for the CDR3 is TGTGCCAGCAGCCAACCTCACTACGAGCAGTACTTC. As protein: CASSQPHYEQYF.

In DNA, the CDR3 is TGCAGCGTTGGGGGGCTGACAGGGGCAACGCAGTATTTT. Its protein product is CSVGGLTGATQYF. V is TRBV29-1 and J is TRBJ2-3; 8 bases are a match to TRBD1. This CDR3 has 13 amino acids. The germline V gene encodes CDR1 SQVTM and CDR2 ANQGSEA. Trimming at V came to 4 bases and at J to 9 bases, leaving 9 bases not matched to a gene.

V gene TRBV6-4 combines with J gene TRBJ2-2, with 8 bases identical to TRBD1. The CDR3 is 14 residues long. CDR1 MRHNA and CDR2 SNTAGT come from the germline V gene. Trimming removed 6 bases from V and 6 bases from J; junction bases left unmatched: 6. The CDR3, as DNA: TGTGCCAGCAGCCGGGACAGGTGGCCCGGGGAGCTGTTTTTT. Amino acid sequence: CASSRDRWPGELFF.

This clonotype was counted between two and nine times. The rearrangement joins TRBV11-2 to TRBJ1-1, with 7 bases aligning to TRBD1. The junction had 7 bases not matched to a gene; V was cut back by 5 bases and J by 4 bases. The CDR3 spans 14 residues. Germline V lookup: CDR1 SGHAT, CDR2 FQNNGV. CDR3 sequence: CASSPDRLTTEAFF. In DNA, the CDR3 is TGTGCCAGCAGCCCGGACAGGTTAACCACTGAAGCTTTCTTT.

As concerns this clonotype: The junction departs from the called germline gene at one end, perhaps through a read error. V and J are TRBV12-3 or TRBV12-4 and TRBJ2-5; possibly TRBD1 for D (6 bases). This CDR3 region has 13 residues. The CDR3 nucleotides read TGTGCCAGCAGCCGGGACATCCAAGGGACCCAGTACTTC. It specifies CASSRDIQGTQYF.

To note about this clonotype: A much larger clone is a single base away; this may be a read error. This chain uses TRBV12-3 or TRBV12-4 with TRBJ1-1; no reliable D call. The CDR3 is 12 amino acids. Here the CDR3 reads CVSSPAGAEAFF. The DNA of the CDR3 is TGTGTCAGCAGTCCCGCTGGGGCTGAAGCTTTCTTT.

This clonotype was counted ten times or more. This chain connects TRBV15 to TRBJ1-5, with 10 bases lining up with TRBD1. This CDR3 is 17 amino acids long. Trimming at V came to 1 base and at J to 7 bases, leaving 10 bases not matched to a gene. Germline V CDR1 and CDR2: LNHNV, YYDKDF (reference sequence). CDR3 sequence (DNA): TGTGCCACCAGCAGAGGTATCCCGGGACAGGGGAGGCAGCCCCAGCATTTT. It specifies CATSRGIPGQGRQPQHF.

The J gene is TRBJ1-2, the V gene TRBV7-2, with 9 bases fitting TRBD1. Germline CDR1 is SGHTA and CDR2 is FQGNSA. The trim removed 4 bases at V and 8 bases at J, leaving 14 bases unmatched. This CDR3 spans 16 amino acids. Written as DNA, the CDR3 is TGTGCCAGCAGCTCCCTTGATGGGACAGGGCAATCGGGCTACACCTTC. It encodes CASSSLDGTGQSGYTF.

This clonotype has ten or more counts. This rearrangement joins TRBV19 to TRBJ1-5, with TRBD1 as a possible D gene (6 bases). Germline CDR1 and CDR2: LNHDA and SQIVND (reference sequence). The length of the CDR3 is 14 residues. V was cut by 6 bases and J by 4 bases, with 13 bases left in between. CDR3 bases: TGTGCCAGTAGGGATCTTCAGGGGAATCAGCCCCAGCATTTT. Its translation: CASRDLQGNQPQHF. The variable domain in full, with the rest retrieved from reference TRBV19 and TRBJ1-5, is DGGITQSPKYLFRKEGQNVTLSCEQNLNHDAMYWYRQDPGQGLRLIYYSQIVNDFQKGDIAEGYSVSREKKESFPLTVTSAQKNPTAFYLCASRDLQGNQPQHFGDGTRLSIL.

This clonotype was seen at least ten times. The rearrangement joins TRBV5-1 to TRBJ1-1; D is uncertain. The CDR3 extends over 13 amino acids. Germline CDR1 reads SGHRS; CDR2 reads YFSETQ. Deletions cut 4 bases from V and 1 base from J, with 8 bases between. For the CDR3, the DNA is TGCGCCAGCAGCCCGGCTTCGAACACTGAAGCTTTCTTT. Residues: CASSPASNTEAFF. The complete variable domain, with remaining parts taken from reference TRBV5-1 and TRBJ1-1, reads KAGVTQTPRYLIKTRGQQVTLSCSPISGHRSVSWYQQTPGQGLQFLFEYFSETQRNKGNFPGRFSGRQFSNSRSEMNVSTLELGDSALYLCASSPASNTEAFFGQGTRLTVV.

In its sample, this clonotype was seen many times. The chain couples TRBV19 to TRBJ1-1; D perhaps matches TRBD1 (6 bases). In germline, CDR1 is LNHDA, CDR2 SQIVND (reference sequence). Trimming took off 5 bases at V and 3 bases at J, with 13 bases between the two ends. CDR3 length: 14 residues. CDR3 bases: TGTGCCAGTAGTCTCCAGGGGTACTACACTGAAGCTTTCTTT. It yields the protein CASSLQGYYTEAFF.

Worth noting for this clonotype: One end of the junction fails to match germline, which may point to a read error. This chain joins TRBV24-1 and TRBJ2-7, with D perhaps TRBD2 (5 bases). Germline assignment: CDR1 KGHDR and CDR2 SFDVKD. The CDR3 is made up of 12 amino acids. The CDR3 nucleotides read TGCGCCGGACGGGTGGACTCAAACGAGCAGTACTTC. Encoded protein: CAGRVDSNEQYF.

This clonotype was seen many times. The chain uses TRBV24-1 and TRBJ1-4; TRBD1 aligns across 7 bases. The germline V gene has CDR1 KGHDR and CDR2 SFDVKD. The CDR3 runs to 18 residues. Germline trimming cut 9 bases from V and 7 bases from J; bases unmatched to any gene: 22. The DNA of the CDR3 is TGTGCCACCTCCCATAGTCCATCCATGGACAGGATTGGTGAAAAACTGTTTTTT. Translation gives CATSHSPSMDRIGEKLFF.